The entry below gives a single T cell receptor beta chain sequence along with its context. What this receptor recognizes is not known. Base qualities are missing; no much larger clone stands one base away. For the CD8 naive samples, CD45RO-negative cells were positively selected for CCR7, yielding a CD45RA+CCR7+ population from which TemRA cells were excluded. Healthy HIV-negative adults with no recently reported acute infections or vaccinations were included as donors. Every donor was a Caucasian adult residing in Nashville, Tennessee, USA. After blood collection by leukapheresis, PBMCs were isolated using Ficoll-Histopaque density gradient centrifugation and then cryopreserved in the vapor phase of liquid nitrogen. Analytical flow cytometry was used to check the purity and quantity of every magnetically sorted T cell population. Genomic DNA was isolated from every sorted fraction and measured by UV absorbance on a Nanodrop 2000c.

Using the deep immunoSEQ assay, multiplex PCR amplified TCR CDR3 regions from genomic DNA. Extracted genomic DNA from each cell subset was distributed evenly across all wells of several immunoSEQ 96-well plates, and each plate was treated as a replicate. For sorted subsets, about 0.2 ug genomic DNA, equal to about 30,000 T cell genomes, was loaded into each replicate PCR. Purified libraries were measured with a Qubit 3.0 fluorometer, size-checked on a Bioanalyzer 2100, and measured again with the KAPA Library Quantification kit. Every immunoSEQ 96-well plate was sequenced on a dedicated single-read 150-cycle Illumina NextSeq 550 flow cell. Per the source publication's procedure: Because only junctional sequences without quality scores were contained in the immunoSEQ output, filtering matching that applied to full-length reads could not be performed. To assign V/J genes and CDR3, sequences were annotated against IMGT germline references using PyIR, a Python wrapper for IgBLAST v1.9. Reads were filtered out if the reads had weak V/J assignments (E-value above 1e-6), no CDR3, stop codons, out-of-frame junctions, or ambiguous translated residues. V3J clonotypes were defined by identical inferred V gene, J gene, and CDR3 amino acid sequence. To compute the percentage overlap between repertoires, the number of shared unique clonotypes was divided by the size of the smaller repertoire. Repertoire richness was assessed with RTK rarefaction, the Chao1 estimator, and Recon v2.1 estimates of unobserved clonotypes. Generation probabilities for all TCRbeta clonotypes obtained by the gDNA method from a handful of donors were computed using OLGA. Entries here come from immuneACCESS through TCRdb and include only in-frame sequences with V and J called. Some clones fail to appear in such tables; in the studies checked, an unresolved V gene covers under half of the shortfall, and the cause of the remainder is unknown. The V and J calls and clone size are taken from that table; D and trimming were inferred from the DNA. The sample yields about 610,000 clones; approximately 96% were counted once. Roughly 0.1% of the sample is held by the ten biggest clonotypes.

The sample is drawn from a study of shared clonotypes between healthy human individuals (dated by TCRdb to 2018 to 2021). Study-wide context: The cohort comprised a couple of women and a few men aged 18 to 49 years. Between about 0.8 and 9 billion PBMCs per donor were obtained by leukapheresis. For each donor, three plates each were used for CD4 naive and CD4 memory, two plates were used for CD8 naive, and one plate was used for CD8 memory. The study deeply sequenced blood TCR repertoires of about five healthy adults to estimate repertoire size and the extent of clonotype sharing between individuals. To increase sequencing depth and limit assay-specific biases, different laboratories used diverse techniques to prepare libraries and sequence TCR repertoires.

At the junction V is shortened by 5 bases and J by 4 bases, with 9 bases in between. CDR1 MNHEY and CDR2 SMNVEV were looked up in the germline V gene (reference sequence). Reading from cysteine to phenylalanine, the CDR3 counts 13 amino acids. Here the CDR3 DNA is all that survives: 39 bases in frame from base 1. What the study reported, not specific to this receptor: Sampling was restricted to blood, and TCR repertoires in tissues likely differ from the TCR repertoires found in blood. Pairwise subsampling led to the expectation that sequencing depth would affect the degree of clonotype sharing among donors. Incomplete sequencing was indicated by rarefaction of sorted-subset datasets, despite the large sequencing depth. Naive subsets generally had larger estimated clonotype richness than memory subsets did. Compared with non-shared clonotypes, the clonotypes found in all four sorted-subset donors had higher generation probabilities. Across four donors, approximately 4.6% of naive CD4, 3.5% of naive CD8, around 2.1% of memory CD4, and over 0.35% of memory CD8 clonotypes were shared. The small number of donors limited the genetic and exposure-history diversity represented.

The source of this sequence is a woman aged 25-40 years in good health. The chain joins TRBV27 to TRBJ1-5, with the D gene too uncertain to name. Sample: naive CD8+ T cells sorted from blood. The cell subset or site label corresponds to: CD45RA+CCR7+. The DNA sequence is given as TGTGCCAGCAGTGGGCGGATGAATCAGCCCCAGCATTTT. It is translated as CASSGRMNQPQHF.